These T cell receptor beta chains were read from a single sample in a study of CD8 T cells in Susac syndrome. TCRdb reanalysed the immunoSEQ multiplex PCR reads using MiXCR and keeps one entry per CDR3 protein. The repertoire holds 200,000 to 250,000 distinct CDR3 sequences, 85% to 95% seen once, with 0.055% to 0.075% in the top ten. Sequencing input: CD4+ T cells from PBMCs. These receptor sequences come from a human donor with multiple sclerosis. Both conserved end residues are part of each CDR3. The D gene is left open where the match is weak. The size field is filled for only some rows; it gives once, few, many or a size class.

DNA: TGTGCCAGCTCATCTCAGGTAAAGGACACTGAAGCTTTCTTT
CDR3: CASSSQVKDTEAFF
D: .
V: TRBV18
size: .
J: TRBJ1-1

DNA: TGCAGTGCTGCCTTAGCGGGAGGGAGGGACACCGGGGAGCTGTTTTTT
CDR3: CSAALAGGRDTGELFF
D: TRBD2
V: TRBV20-1
size: .
J: TRBJ2-2

DNA: TGTGCCAGCAGCCAACCAACGGGACAGGGGTATAATTCACCCCTCCACTTT
CDR3: CASSQPTGQGYNSPLHF
D: TRBD1
V: TRBV27
size: .
J: TRBJ1-6

DNA: TGTGCCAGCAGCCCTGGGACCGACTGGGGCTACACCTTC
CDR3: CASSPGTDWGYTF
D: .
V: TRBV5-4
size: .
J: TRBJ1-2

DNA: TGTGCCAGCAGTTCCCCCTTGGAGCCCCAGCATTTT
CDR3: CASSSPLEPQHF
D: .
V: TRBV28
size: once
J: TRBJ1-5

DNA: TGCGCCAGCAGCTTGAACAGGGGGCTTATGAACACTGAAGCTTTCTTT
CDR3: CASSLNRGLMNTEAFF
D: TRBD1
V: TRBV5-1
size: .
J: TRBJ1-1

DNA: TGTGCCAGCAACCAAGGTAGTAACACTGAAGCTTTCTTT
CDR3: CASNQGSNTEAFF
D: .
V: TRBV7-9
size: .
J: TRBJ1-1

DNA: TGTGCCAGCTCACCACTAGCGGGGGTTCGCACAGATACGCAGTATTTT
CDR3: CASSPLAGVRTDTQYF
D: TRBD2
V: TRBV18
size: .
J: TRBJ2-3

DNA: TGTGCCAGCAGCCTAAGGGGGGCGCCAGGGGGTCTCTCTGGGGCCAACGTCCTGACTTTC
CDR3: CASSLRGAPGGLSGANVLTF
D: .
V: TRBV7-3
size: .
J: TRBJ2-6

DNA: TGTGCCAGCAGTGAAGCGCTTGGGGCCAAGGGGGGCTACACCTTC
CDR3: CASSEALGAKGGYTF
D: .
V: TRBV2
size: once
J: TRBJ1-2

DNA: TGTGCCAGCAGTGAAGTGGCGAGTAGTAGGCTGTTTTTT
CDR3: CASSEVASSRLFF
D: .
V: TRBV6-1
size: .
J: TRBJ1-4

DNA: TGCGCCAGCAGCTTAGGGAGCGGCAAGGAAAAACTGTTTTTT
CDR3: CASSLGSGKEKLFF
D: .
V: TRBV5-1
size: .
J: TRBJ1-4

DNA: TGTGCCAGCAGTTTGGACAGGCCTGACGAGCAGTACTTC
CDR3: CASSLDRPDEQYF
D: TRBD1
V: TRBV12-3/TRBV12-4
size: .
J: TRBJ2-7

DNA: TGTGCCAGCAGGAGGGGACAGAACACCGGGGAGCTGTTTTTT
CDR3: CASRRGQNTGELFF
D: .
V: TRBV2
size: .
J: TRBJ2-2

DNA: TGCAGCCCTAGGGACGCTACTAGCACAGATACGCAGTATTTT
CDR3: CSPRDATSTDTQYF
D: .
V: TRBV29-1
size: .
J: TRBJ2-3

DNA: TGTGCCTGCAGAGGGATGGGGGTTAATTCACCCCTCCACTTT
CDR3: CACRGMGVNSPLHF
D: .
V: TRBV11-2
size: once
J: TRBJ1-6

DNA: TGCGCCAGCAGCCCGGAGGGTTCCGGGGAGCTGTTTTTT
CDR3: CASSPEGSGELFF
D: .
V: TRBV5-1
size: once
J: TRBJ2-2

DNA: TGTGCCATCAGTGAGACCCATCAGCCCCAGCATTTT
CDR3: CAISETHQPQHF
D: .
V: TRBV10-3
size: .
J: TRBJ1-5

DNA: TGTGCCAGCAGCCGAACGGAGGGATTCTACGAGCAGTACTTC
CDR3: CASSRTEGFYEQYF
D: .
V: TRBV12-3/TRBV12-4
size: .
J: TRBJ2-7

DNA: TGCAGCGGGAAGGGGGATGGAGAGACCCAGTACTTC
CDR3: CSGKGDGETQYF
D: .
V: TRBV29-1
size: once
J: TRBJ2-5

DNA: TGTGCCAGCAGCTTAGACCGGCTTACCTACGAGCAGTACTTC
CDR3: CASSLDRLTYEQYF
D: .
V: TRBV11-2
size: .
J: TRBJ2-7

DNA: TGTGCCAGCAGCTTGGGACTAGCGGGAGACCAAGAGACCCAGTACTTC
CDR3: CASSLGLAGDQETQYF
D: TRBD2
V: TRBV7-2
size: .
J: TRBJ2-5

DNA: TGTGCCAGCAGTCGGGAGGAGGGTAACAATCAGCCCCAGCATTTT
CDR3: CASSREEGNNQPQHF
D: .
V: TRBV6-2/TRBV6-3
size: .
J: TRBJ1-5

DNA: TGTGCCACCAGCAAACCTCAGGGGAACACTGAAGCTTTCTTT
CDR3: CATSKPQGNTEAFF
D: .
V: TRBV15
size: .
J: TRBJ1-1

DNA: TGTGCCAGCAGGCCAGGGATCGATAATTCACCCCTCCACTTT
CDR3: CASRPGIDNSPLHF
D: .
V: TRBV27
size: once
J: TRBJ1-6

DNA: TGTGCCAGCAGCCAGAGCCGGGACAGGAGTTACACCGGGGAGCTGTTTTTT
CDR3: CASSQSRDRSYTGELFF
D: TRBD1
V: TRBV11-2
size: .
J: TRBJ2-2

DNA: TGTGCCAGCAGCAAGAGGACAGGGGTCAACACCGGGGAGCTGTTTTTT
CDR3: CASSKRTGVNTGELFF
D: TRBD1
V: TRBV9
size: .
J: TRBJ2-2

DNA: TGTGCCAGCACCGAGGGGTTGACCAAAAACATTCAGTACTTC
CDR3: CASTEGLTKNIQYF
D: .
V: TRBV28
size: .
J: TRBJ2-4

DNA: TGTGCCAGCAGGATTGGGGGGGAAAGTGAAAAACTGTTTTTT
CDR3: CASRIGGESEKLFF
D: .
V: TRBV28
size: .
J: TRBJ1-4

DNA: TGTGCCAGCAGCCAATCGTCTGGCAATCAGCCCCAGCATTTT
CDR3: CASSQSSGNQPQHF
D: .
V: TRBV16
size: .
J: TRBJ1-5

DNA: TGTGCCAGCAGCTTGGTGAAGAACACAGATACGCAGTATTTT
CDR3: CASSLVKNTDTQYF
D: .
V: TRBV5-4
size: .
J: TRBJ2-3

DNA: TGTGCCAGCAGCCCAGAGACTAGCCGGGGTTTGGCGGGGAAACCTGGGGCCAACGTCCTGACTTTC
CDR3: CASSPETSRGLAGKPGANVLTF
D: TRBD2
V: TRBV11-2
size: .
J: TRBJ2-6

DNA: TGTGCCGGAGACGAGGGGACAATGAACACTGAAGCTTTCTTT
CDR3: CAGDEGTMNTEAFF
D: .
V: TRBV2
size: once
J: TRBJ1-1

DNA: TGTGCCAGCAGGCTTGGACAGGGGGGGTCCTACGAGCAGTACTTC
CDR3: CASRLGQGGSYEQYF
D: TRBD1
V: TRBV6-1
size: few
J: TRBJ2-7

DNA: TGTGCCAGCAGCCAAAGGACAACTGGCTATGGCTACACCTTC
CDR3: CASSQRTTGYGYTF
D: .
V: TRBV3-1
size: .
J: TRBJ1-2

DNA: TGTGCCTGGGGTCTCACCCCGCCGGGGGCCTCTGGGGAGCAGTACTTC
CDR3: CAWGLTPPGASGEQYF
D: .
V: TRBV30
size: .
J: TRBJ2-7

DNA: TGCAGTGCTAGTGGCGGGAGGGCCATCGATGAGCAGTTCTTC
CDR3: CSASGGRAIDEQFF
D: TRBD2
V: TRBV20-1
size: .
J: TRBJ2-1

DNA: TGTGCCAGCACCTCCGCCCGGGGGGGAACCTACAATGAGCAGTTCTTC
CDR3: CASTSARGGTYNEQFF
D: TRBD2
V: TRBV6-1
size: .
J: TRBJ2-1

DNA: TGTGCCAGCAGGAGGGTGATGAACACTGAAGCTTTCTTT
CDR3: CASRRVMNTEAFF
D: .
V: TRBV6-1
size: .
J: TRBJ1-1

DNA: TGCAGCGTTGAAACTAGCGGGGGCCAAGAGACCCAGTACTTC
CDR3: CSVETSGGQETQYF
D: TRBD2
V: TRBV29-1
size: .
J: TRBJ2-5

DNA: TGCGCCAGCAGCCAAGGCCCGACAGGGGGCTTGACTTATGGCTACACCTTC
CDR3: CASSQGPTGGLTYGYTF
D: TRBD1
V: TRBV4-1
size: .
J: TRBJ1-2

DNA: TGTGCCAGTAGCGTACAGGGGGCATGGGGCTACACCTTC
CDR3: CASSVQGAWGYTF
D: TRBD1
V: TRBV19
size: .
J: TRBJ1-2

DNA: TGTGCCAGCACGAAGACAGATAATTCACCCCTCCACTTT
CDR3: CASTKTDNSPLHF
D: .
V: TRBV12-3/TRBV12-4
size: .
J: TRBJ1-6

DNA: TGTGCTAGTGGCCCCGGCCCCCTCTGGCAGTTCTTC
CDR3: CASGPGPLWQFF
D: .
V: TRBV12-5
size: .
J: TRBJ2-1

DNA: TGTGCCAGTAGGCGGACAGGGGAGAATCAGCCCCAGCATTTT
CDR3: CASRRTGENQPQHF
D: TRBD1
V: TRBV19
size: .
J: TRBJ1-5

DNA: TGTGCCAGCAGTTTGCTGAGCGGGAGGGCCGCCTATGAGCAGTTCTTC
CDR3: CASSLLSGRAAYEQFF
D: TRBD2
V: TRBV27
size: .
J: TRBJ2-1

DNA: TGTGCCAGCAGCGGCACAGGGTTGGCAGATACGCAGTATTTT
CDR3: CASSGTGLADTQYF
D: .
V: TRBV9
size: .
J: TRBJ2-3